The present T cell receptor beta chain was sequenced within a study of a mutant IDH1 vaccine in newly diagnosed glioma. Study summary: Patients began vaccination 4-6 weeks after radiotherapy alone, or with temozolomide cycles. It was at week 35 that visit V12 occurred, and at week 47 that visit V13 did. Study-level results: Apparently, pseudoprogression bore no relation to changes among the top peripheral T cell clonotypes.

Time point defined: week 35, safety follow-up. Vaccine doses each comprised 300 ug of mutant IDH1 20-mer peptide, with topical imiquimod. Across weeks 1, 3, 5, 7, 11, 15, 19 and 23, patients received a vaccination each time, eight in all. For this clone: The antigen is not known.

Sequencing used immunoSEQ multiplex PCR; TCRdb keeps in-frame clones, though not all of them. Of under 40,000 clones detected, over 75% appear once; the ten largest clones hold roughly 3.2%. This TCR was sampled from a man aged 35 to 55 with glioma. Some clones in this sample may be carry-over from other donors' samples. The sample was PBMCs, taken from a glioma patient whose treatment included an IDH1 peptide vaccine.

CDR3 sequence: CASTLRINYGYTF. In nucleotides, the CDR3 is TGTGCCAGCACCCTACGGATTAACTATGGCTACACCTTC. V and J are TRBV6-1 and TRBJ1-2; the D is unclear. The CDR3 is 13 residues long. Germline CDR1 reads MNHNS; CDR2 reads SASEGT. V shed 7 bases and J shed 1 base, with 10 bases lying between them.